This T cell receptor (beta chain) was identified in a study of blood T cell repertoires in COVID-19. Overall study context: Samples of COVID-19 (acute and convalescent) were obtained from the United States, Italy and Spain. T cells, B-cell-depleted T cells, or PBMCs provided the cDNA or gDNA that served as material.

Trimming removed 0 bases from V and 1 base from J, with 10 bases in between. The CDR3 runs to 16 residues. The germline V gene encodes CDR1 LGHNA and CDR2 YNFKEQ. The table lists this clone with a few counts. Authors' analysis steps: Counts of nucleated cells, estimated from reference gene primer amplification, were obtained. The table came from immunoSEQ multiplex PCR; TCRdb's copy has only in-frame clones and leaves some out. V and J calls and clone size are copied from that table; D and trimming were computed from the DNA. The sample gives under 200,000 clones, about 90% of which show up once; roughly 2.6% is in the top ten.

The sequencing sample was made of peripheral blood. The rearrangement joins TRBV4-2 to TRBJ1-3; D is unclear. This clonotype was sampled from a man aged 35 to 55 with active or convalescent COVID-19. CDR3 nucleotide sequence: TGTGCCAGCAGCCAAGATCTGTCAGTATCTGGAAACACCATATATTTT. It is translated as CASSQDLSVSGNTIYF.